Below, 26 T cell receptor beta chains from the same sample are listed, as sequenced in a study of T cell responses to AZD1222 COVID-19 vaccine. Assay used: immunoSEQ multiplex PCR; TCRdb lists only in-frame clones, some missing. The sample carries around 100,000 clones, roughly nine tenths recorded once. The source material was peripheral blood, sampled on day 0 of AZD1222 vaccination. These receptors came from an adult in good health.

The chain recombines TRBV5-1 with TRBJ2-7; TRBD1 matches at 8 bases. Per the germline V gene, CDR1 is SGHRS and CDR2 is YFSETQ. The length of the CDR3 is 13 residues. The V and J ends lost 2 bases and 7 bases, in that order; junction bases with no gene match: 5. CDR3 coding DNA: TGCGCCAGCAGCTTAGGACAGGGTCGTGAGCAGTACTTC. It yields the protein CASSLGQGREQYF.

The J gene is TRBJ2-7, the V gene TRBV20-1; 9 positions agree with TRBD2. Looked up from germline, CDR1 is DFQATT and CDR2 is SNEGSKA (reference sequence). The V gene end was trimmed by 3 bases and the J gene end by 4 bases; junction bases not matched to a gene: 7. This CDR3 has 14 residues. The CDR3 loop reads CSASLTSGPYEQYF. The CDR3 DNA is TGCAGTGCTAGTTTGACTAGCGGACCGTACGAGCAGTACTTC.

This sequence joins TRBV5-1 and TRBJ1-3; a possible D gene is TRBD1 (6 bases). Germline V gene data show CDR1 as SGHRS and CDR2 as YFSETQ. V was cut by 5 bases and J by 6 bases, with 15 bases left in between. The CDR3 runs 14 residues. For the CDR3, the DNA is TGCGCCAGCAGTAGGGACACTTCGGCAAACACCATATATTTT. Translating gives CASSRDTSANTIYF.

The V gene is TRBV28, the J gene TRBJ1-6; D remains unclear. Trimming cost V 3 bases and J 1 base, with 7 bases left between them. CDR1 and CDR2 from the germline V gene are MDHEN and SYDVKM. CDR3 length equals 15 residues. Written as DNA, the CDR3 is TGTGCCAGCAGTTTCGCACGGTCCTATAATTCACCCCTCCACTTT. This gives the protein CASSFARSYNSPLHF.

The V call is TRBV4-1, the J call TRBJ1-2; maybe TRBD1 (5 bases). Germline V gives CDR1 MGHRA, CDR2 YSYEKL. The V and J ends lost 4 bases and 7 bases respectively, with 19 bases between them. CDR3 length equals 15 residues. The CDR3 sequence is CASSPGLDTGGGYTF. The CDR3 DNA sequence: TGCGCCAGCAGCCCCGGTTTGGATACCGGGGGTGGCTACACCTTC.

The CDR3: CASRDLKRVRNQPQHF. CDR3 coding DNA: TGTGCCAGCAGAGACCTTAAAAGGGTAAGGAATCAGCCCCAGCATTTT. The chain links TRBV28 to TRBJ1-5; D gene unclear. Germline-derived CDR1 and CDR2 are MDHEN and SYDVKM. Trimming removed 6 bases from V and 4 bases from J, with 19 bases in between. There are 16 residues in the CDR3.

The chain carries TRBV19 and TRBJ1-1; weak D call: TRBD1 (6 bases). The CDR3 covers 17 residues. Trimming stripped 5 bases from V and 3 bases from J, with 22 bases between. CDR1 LNHDA and CDR2 SQIVND come from the germline V gene (reference sequence). DNA for the CDR3: TGTGCCAGTAGTCCGGGGGCCTCCCGCCGTGGGTACACTGAAGCTTTCTTT. This codes for CASSPGASRRGYTEAFF.

V is TRBV3-1 (or the pseudogene TRBV3-2) and J is TRBJ2-6, with D possibly called TRBD1 or TRBD2 (6 bases each). The CDR3 runs 18 residues. The V gene's germline CDR1 is LGHDT and CDR2 YNNKEL (reference sequence). The V gene lost 2 bases and the J gene lost 2 bases, with 16 bases spanning the gap. The CDR3, as DNA: TGTGCCAGCAGCCAACGGGGGCGCCGCTGGACTGGGGCCAACGTCCTGACTTTC. Translation: CASSQRGRRWTGANVLTF.

The chain uses TRBV11-2 and TRBJ1-6; 7 bases match TRBD1. The CDR3 spans 15 residues. From germline, CDR1 is SGHAT and CDR2 FQNNGV. V lost 4 bases, J lost 4 bases, and 4 bases stayed unmatched. This CDR3 is CASSSPGQYNSPLHF. The CDR3 nucleotides read TGTGCCAGCAGCTCCCCGGGACAGTATAATTCACCCCTCCACTTT. The full variable domain, its missing parts supplied by reference TRBV11-2 and TRBJ1-6, is EAGVAQSPRYKIIEKRQSVAFWCNPISGHATLYWYQQILGQGPKLLIQFQNNGVVDDSQLPKDRFSAERLKGVDSTLKIQPAKLEDSAVYLCASSSPGQYNSPLHFGNGTRLTVT.

The chain recombines TRBV6-2 or TRBV6-3 with TRBJ2-7; 14 bases agree with TRBD2. The CDR3 loop spans 16 amino acids. CDR1 MNHEY and CDR2 SVGEGT come from the germline V gene. The J segment lost 1 base and the V segment lost 6 bases, leaving 5 bases of the junction unmatched. CDR3: CASSMGLAGESYEQYF. In DNA, the CDR3 is TGTGCCAGCAGCATGGGACTAGCGGGAGAGTCCTACGAGCAGTACTTC.

This clone appeared once. This chain joins TRBV28 and TRBJ2-3, with a possible D match to TRBD2 (5 bases). Germline V gene sequence: CDR1 MDHEN, CDR2 SYDVKM. The CDR3 is 14 residues long. V lost 6 bases and J lost 4, with 14 bases in between. The CDR3 coding sequence is TGTGCCAGCAGACCGGACTGGACTTCAGATACGCAGTATTTT. It yields the protein CASRPDWTSDTQYF. The entire variable domain, with the rest obtained from reference TRBV28 and TRBJ2-3, is as follows: DVKVTQSSRYLVKRTGEKVFLECVQDMDHENMFWYRQDPGLGLRLIYFSYDVKMKEKGDIPEGYSVSREKKERFSLILESASTNQTSMYLCASRPDWTSDTQYFGPGTRLTVL.

V and J are TRBV28 and TRBJ2-7, with 7 bases aligning to TRBD1. After removal of 2 bases from V and 0 bases from J, the junction contained 4 bases not matched to a gene. CDR3 size: 15 residues. The germline gives CDR1 MDHEN, CDR2 SYDVKM. This CDR3 reads CASSLRGTASYEQYF. DNA of the CDR3: TGTGCCAGCAGTTTACGAGGGACAGCCTCCTACGAGCAGTACTTC.

This clone came up once. This sequence joins TRBV10-2 and TRBJ2-1; D is uncertain. V gave up 5 bases and J gave up 15 bases, with 20 bases separating them. Germline CDR1 reads WSHSY; CDR2 reads SAAADI. The CDR3 covers 13 residues. This CDR3 reads CASSSQGGGDVFF. The CDR3 nucleotides read TGCGCCAGCAGTAGCCAAGGTGGCGGTGATGTGTTCTTC.

Written as DNA, the CDR3 is TGTGCCAGCAGCTTGGTTGGACTAGCGGATACGCAGTATTTT. Translated, it gives CASSLVGLADTQYF. The chain employs TRBV5-5 and TRBJ2-3; 9 positions match TRBD2. V was pared by 0 bases and J by 6 bases, with 2 bases of the junction left unmatched. This CDR3 spans 14 amino acids. Germline CDR1 is SGHKS and CDR2 is YYEKEE (reference sequence).

The V and J genes are TRBV7-9 and TRBJ1-1; D remains unclear. The CDR3 spans 14 residues. Germline values: CDR1 SEHNR, CDR2 FQNEAQ (reference sequence). V was clipped by 5 bases and J by 1 base, with 11 bases between them. The CDR3: CASSAGNQNTEAFF. The DNA of the CDR3 is TGTGCCAGCAGCGCCGGGAACCAGAACACTGAAGCTTTCTTT.

V is TRBV19 and J is TRBJ1-2, with 9 positions matching TRBD1. With 6 bases clipped from V and 5 bases from J, the junction kept 10 bases outside the gene matches. CDR1 is LNHDA and CDR2 is SQIVND in the germline V gene (reference sequence). The CDR3 loop spans 15 amino acids. Here the CDR3 DNA reads TGTGCCAGTAGCCTAAGCCGGGGACAGGGATATGGCTACACCTTC. Translating it yields CASSLSRGQGYGYTF.

The J gene is TRBJ2-5, the V gene TRBV6-5, with D possibly being TRBD1 (5 bases). CDR3 length: 13 residues. The V end lost 6 bases, the J end lost 2 bases, and 10 bases lay between the germline ends. Germline V gene lookup returns CDR1 MNHEY and CDR2 SVGAGI. CDR3 sequence reads: CASSRQLQETQYF. The CDR3 DNA reads as TGTGCCAGCAGCCGACAGCTTCAAGAGACCCAGTACTTC.

Concerning this clone: The DNA is left out, because the CDR3 cannot be placed on it with certainty; the CDR3 is given as TCRdb lists it. The gene calls are TRBV21-1 and TRBJ1-6. TRBV21-1 corresponds to a pseudogene. The CDR3 length is 19 residues, termini included. Here the CDR3 reads CASSKGVGQGASYNSPLHF.

The chain recombines TRBV19 with TRBJ1-2; 8 bases map to TRBD1. Trimming removed 4 bases from V and 8 bases from J; junction bases left unmatched: 6. CDR3 length: 13 amino acids. Germline lookup yields CDR1 LNHDA and CDR2 SQIVND (reference sequence). CDR3 sequence: CASSRQGFGGYTF. In DNA, the CDR3 is TGTGCCAGTAGTAGACAGGGGTTCGGCGGCTACACCTTC.

Ten or more counts support this clone. The chain is built from TRBV27 and TRBJ2-2; 11 bases are shared with TRBD2. The J segment lost 5 bases and the V segment lost 3 bases, leaving 2 bases of the junction unmatched. Per the germline V gene, CDR1 is MNHEY and CDR2 is SMNVEV (reference sequence). The CDR3 spans 15 residues. The CDR3 region is CASSFASGGTGELFF. In DNA form, the CDR3 reads TGTGCCAGCAGTTTTGCTAGCGGGGGGACCGGGGAGCTGTTTTTT.

Concerning this clone: The same CDR3 can be traced to other DNA sequences in this sample. J is TRBJ1-3 and V is TRBV4-2; 7 nucleotides align to TRBD1. The germline V gene encodes CDR1 LGHNA and CDR2 YNFKEQ. The CDR3 has 15 residues. After removal of 1 base from V and 2 bases from J, the junction contained 2 bases not matched to a gene. The CDR3 loop is CASSQVTGAGNTIYF. The CDR3 region has the DNA TGTGCCAGCAGCCAAGTAACAGGGGCTGGAAACACCATATATTTT.

This clone showed up just once. The gene calls are TRBV18 and TRBJ1-1; D is undetermined. Germline CDR1 is KGHSH and CDR2 is LQKENI. There are 12 residues in the CDR3. V shed 1 base and J shed 5 bases, with 5 bases lying between them. CDR3 nucleotides: TGTGCCAGCTCACCACGGGAAACTGAAGCTTTCTTT. Translating it yields CASSPRETEAFF. Full variable domain (outside the CDR3, taken from reference TRBV18 and TRBJ1-1): NAGVMQNPRHLVRRRGQEARLRCSPMKGHSHVYWYRQLPEEGLKFMVYLQKENIIDESGMPKERFSAEFPKEGPSILRIQQVVRGDSAAYFCASSPRETEAFFGQGTRLTVV.

V is TRBV25-1 and J is TRBJ2-3; tentative D call: TRBD1 (5 bases). The germline V gene encodes CDR1 MGHDK and CDR2 SYGVNS. V lost 5 bases to trimming and J lost 4 bases, with 10 bases between them. The CDR3 extends over 13 amino acids. CDR3 protein: CASSWGRADTQYF. The CDR3 nucleotides are TGTGCCAGCAGTTGGGGCAGAGCAGATACGCAGTATTTT.

V is TRBV9 and J is TRBJ2-1; D is perhaps TRBD2 (6 bases). Germline assignment: CDR1 SGDLS and CDR2 YYNGEE. The CDR3 consists of 17 residues. V shed 0 bases and J shed 1 base, with 14 bases lying between them. CDR3 sequence: CASSVEDGRGSYNEQFF. The CDR3 DNA sequence: TGTGCCAGCAGCGTAGAGGACGGGAGAGGGTCCTACAATGAGCAGTTCTTC. The variable domain in full, completed from reference TRBV9 and TRBJ2-1, reads DSGVTQTPKHLITATGQRVTLRCSPRSGDLSVYWYQQSLDQGLQFLIQYYNGEERAKGNILERFSAQQFPDLHSELNLSSLELGDSALYFCASSVEDGRGSYNEQFFGPGTRLTVL.

Here the CDR3 DNA reads TGTGCCAGCAGTGCAGGGGGCGCAACCACTGAAGCTTTCTTT. It codes for CASSAGGATTEAFF. V is TRBV28 and J is TRBJ1-1, with TRBD1 identical over 8 bases. J lost 4 bases, V lost 5 bases, and 6 bases had no gene match. This CDR3 contains 14 residues. CDR1 MDHEN and CDR2 SYDVKM come from the germline V gene.

The genes are TRBV12-3 or TRBV12-4 and TRBJ2-6; D perhaps matches TRBD1 (6 bases). V lost 11 bases to trimming and J lost 0 bases, with 8 bases between them. The CDR3 totals 13 residues. The CDR3 nucleotides read TGTGCCGAGGGGGACTCTGGGGCCAACGTCCTGACTTTC. Translating gives CAEGDSGANVLTF.